This is a list of T cell receptor beta chains from one sample in a study of cytomegalovirus exposure and HLA in healthy donors. The method was immunoSEQ multiplex PCR; TCRdb's version includes in-frame clones alone and lacks a portion of them. The sample shows around 20,000 clones, approximately 80% of them seen only once. Sequencing used PBMCs. All receptors come from a human donor in good health. Both conserved end residues are part of each CDR3. A D gene is named only where the DNA matches it firmly. Size is stated for part of the rows, as once, few or many counts, or as a class when the clone is expanded.

TGTGCCAGCAGCGGGCGACTAGCGCTCAACTCCTACAATGAGCAGTTCTTC	CASSGRLALNSYNEQFF	NA	TRBV9	TRBJ2-1	TRBD2
TGTGCCAGCTCACCGGGCAATTCACCCCTCCACTTT	CASSPGNSPLHF	few	TRBV18	TRBJ1-6	NA
TGTGCCAGCAGGGCCGGACAGGCGTCCTACGAGCAGTACTTC	CASRAGQASYEQYF	NA	TRBV6-1	TRBJ2-7	TRBD1
TGTGCCAGCAGCTTGGAGCCGACAGGGGGGCTTTATGAAGCTTTCTTT	CASSLEPTGGLYEAFF	once	TRBV5-6	TRBJ1-1	TRBD1
TGTGCCAGCAGTTTTCAGGGGGCCCTTGGCTACACCTTC	CASSFQGALGYTF	large	TRBV6-5	TRBJ1-2	TRBD1
TGTGCCAGTAGTCCGAACGCGGGCAACAGGGCTGAAGCTTTCTTT	CASSPNAGNRAEAFF	few	TRBV19	TRBJ1-1	NA
TGTGCCAGTTTGGCATCTCGGAACACTGAAGCTTTCTTT	CASLASRNTEAFF	NA	TRBV19	TRBJ1-1	NA
TGTGCCAGCACCCAAAGGGGACAGGGGGCTTATTCACCCCTCCACTTT	CASTQRGQGAYSPLHF	NA	TRBV14	TRBJ1-6	TRBD1
TGTGCCAGCAGTTACCTCCTTGGGCAGCCTAACTATGGCTACACCTTC	CASSYLLGQPNYGYTF	NA	TRBV27	TRBJ1-2	NA
TGTGCCAGCAGACGACAGGGAGGCACTGAAGCTTTCTTT	CASRRQGGTEAFF	NA	TRBV7-9	TRBJ1-1	TRBD1
TGTGCCAGCAGCTTGGGGGGGCGAAACACTGAAGCTTTCTTT	CASSLGGRNTEAFF	NA	TRBV5-4	TRBJ1-1	NA
TGTGCCAGCAGCTTTGACTCTAACTATGGCTACACCTTC	CASSFDSNYGYTF	NA	TRBV7-2	TRBJ1-2	NA
TGTGCCAGCTCACCACACGCGGGGAGCTCCTACAATGAGCAGTTCTTC	CASSPHAGSSYNEQFF	once	TRBV18	TRBJ2-1	NA